This T cell receptor beta chain was identified during a study of T cell responses to AZD1222 COVID-19 vaccine (dated by TCRdb to the early 2020s). For context, the study as a whole: TCR sequencing was performed for over 230 trial participants, of whom around 210 were given two doses of AZD1222 and around 26 were given two doses of MenACWY control vaccine. Trial participants were enrolled by age into subgroups of 18-55, 56-69 and 70-plus years, and about 150, 27 and 61 TCR-sequenced participants, respectively, were included in these subgroups. Paper-wide results and their limitations: Only six AZD1222 recipients were SARS-CoV-2 seropositive at baseline, limiting conclusions about previously exposed vaccinees. Participants were mostly white British, with more females than males. The authors suggested clonal diversity may have been underestimated. A significant rise in spike-specific TCR breadth and depth was observed after two AZD1222 doses relative to day 0 and relative to MenACWY recipients. The 56-69-year group was small, and its depth increase did not reach significance, likely because of low power. CD4 TCRs associated with the vaccine covered the entire spike protein, and the dominant responses were in regions 160-218 and 743-854. No day 14 peak-response samples were available, so repertoires were characterized only after the peak T cell response. Reportedly, almost half of the unique spike-specific TCRs recognized epitopes lying outside the regions that are mutated in the B.1.351 and B.1.1.7 variants.

The CDR3 regions of human TCRbeta chains were analyzed by immunosequencing. The authors processed their data as follows. TCRs in the repertoires were matched against a reference library of SARS-CoV-2-specific TCRs that had been generated with the MIRA antigen-specificity platform. Breadth meant the fraction of unique TCRs that were SARS-CoV-2-associated, whereas depth meant the fraction of total T cells that were SARS-CoV-2-associated. Each spike-specific TCR was assigned to its reactive spike region and to a CD4 or CD8 class using the MIRA data. Log10-transformed breadth and depth values were compared by one-way ANOVA with Sidak's multiple comparisons tests. TCRdb's version of the immuneACCESS table is confined to in-frame rearrangements and falls short of the full clone set. An unresolved V gene accounts for under half of the shortfall where checked; the remainder is of unknown origin. V, J and clone size reflect that table, while D and trimming were determined from the DNA. For this sample there are roughly 50,000 clones; around 89% appear just once. The ten largest clones take up about 14% of the sample.

The meaning of the sample's time point label: about 28 days (+/-7) after the second vaccine dose. AZD1222 recipients with second doses at about 4 weeks or about 12 weeks were pooled, because spike-specific TCR depth and breadth did not differ between schedules. The vaccinee samples were drawn from two UK trials, COV001 and COV002, one of which was a single-blind randomized controlled phase 2/3 trial testing AZD1222 (ChAdOx1 nCoV-19) in healthy adults. Trial participant PBMC samples were collected at day 0 and day 28 after the second dose for TCRbeta chain sequencing. There are 16 amino acids in the CDR3, from cysteine to phenylalanine inclusive. Here the CDR3 DNA is all that survives: 48 bases in frame from base 1. V lost 5 bases and J lost 0 bases; the stretch between them is 14 bases long. From a lookup of the germline V gene (reference sequence), CDR1 and CDR2 are MNHEY and SMNVEV. Concerning this clone: Its recognized antigen is unknown. No base-level quality is on record; no much larger clone is a single base apart.

The rearrangement joined TRBV27 to TRBJ1-3; the D gene assignment is ambiguous. Source: peripheral blood, taken 28 days after the second AZD1222 dose. The TCR comes from an adult who received the AZD1222 COVID-19 vaccine. The DNA sequence reads TGTGCCAGCAGTCGCACAGCAGTCCTCTCTGGAAACACCATATATTTT. Translated, this is CASSRTAVLSGNTIYF.